Below, one T cell receptor beta chain is given with its context. Here immunoSEQ multiplex PCR was the method, and the copy in TCRdb shows in-frame clones only, minus some. The sample has about 170,000 clones, approximately 86% seen once; the top ten hold over 9.5%. This specimen comes from a study of blood T cell repertoires in COVID-19. Trimming removed 2 bases from V and 1 base from J; junction bases left unmatched: 2. The CDR3 has 15 residues. From germline, CDR1 is SGHKS and CDR2 YYEKEE (reference sequence). The source is a woman of 80 years or more with active or convalescent COVID-19. Sequences were obtained from peripheral blood. V is TRBV5-5 and J is TRBJ2-1; TRBD2 matches at 8 bases. This CDR3 reads CASSFAGGSYNEQFF. CDR3 DNA sequence: TGTGCCAGCAGCTTCGCGGGAGGTTCCTACAATGAGCAGTTCTTC. Drawing the rest from reference TRBV5-5 and TRBJ2-1, the complete variable domain is DAGVTQSPTHLIKTRGQQVTLRCSPISGHKSVSWYQQVLGQGPQFIFQYYEKEERGRGNFPDRFSARQFPNYSSELNVNALLLGDSALYLCASSFAGGSYNEQFFGPGTRLTVL.